One T cell receptor (beta chain) is described in this entry. Antigen specificity is unknown. Molecules of cDNA were individually given unique molecular identifiers that were attached to them. MiXCR, run by TCRdb on the 5' RACE reads, gives a single entry per CDR3 protein. The sample holds fewer than 40,000 distinct CDR3 sequences, 3.5% to 5% seen once. These data belong to a study of early T cells in non-severe SARS-CoV-2 infection. For the study at large: Bulk RNA from unsorted whole blood was sequenced; chains were unpaired. Study-wide findings and caveats: VDJdb matching skewed toward anti-spike CD8 responses, missing private and CD4 specificities.

The CDR3 totals 13 residues. V was pared by 6 bases and J by 8 bases, with 7 bases of the junction left unmatched. This TCR derives from an adult who was a healthcare worker with PCR-confirmed SARS-CoV-2 infection or an uninfected control (not recorded which). The chain couples TRBV12-3 or TRBV12-4 to TRBJ1-2; 9 bases fit TRBD1. Sequences were obtained from whole blood. In nucleotides, the CDR3 is TGTGCCAGCAGCCCCGGACAGGGGAGCGGCTACACCTTC. Protein: CASSPGQGSGYTF.